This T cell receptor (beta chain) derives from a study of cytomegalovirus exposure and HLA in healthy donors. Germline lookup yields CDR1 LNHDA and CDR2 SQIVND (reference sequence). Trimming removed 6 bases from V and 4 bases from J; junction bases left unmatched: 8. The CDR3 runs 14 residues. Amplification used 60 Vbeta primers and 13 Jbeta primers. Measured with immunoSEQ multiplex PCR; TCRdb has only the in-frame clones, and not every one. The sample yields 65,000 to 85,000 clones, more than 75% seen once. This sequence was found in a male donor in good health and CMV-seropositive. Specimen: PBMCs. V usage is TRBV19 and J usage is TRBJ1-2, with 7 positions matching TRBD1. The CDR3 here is CASREGAGGYGYTF. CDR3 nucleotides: TGTGCCAGTAGGGAGGGGGCAGGAGGCTATGGCTACACCTTC.